The 5 T cell receptor beta chains in this list originate from one sample, sequenced in a study of blood T cell repertoires in COVID-19. Sequenced by immunoSEQ multiplex PCR; TCRdb stores in-frame clones only, minus some. This sample has about 290,000 clones, with around 90% found just once. The material sequenced was PBMCs or T cells enriched from blood (not recorded which). Receptor source: a woman in her forties who had recovered from COVID-19.

This clone was seen a single time. This chain uses TRBV14 with TRBJ1-2, with 7 bases lining up with TRBD1. Germline lookup yields CDR1 SGHDN and CDR2 FVKESK. This CDR3 has 15 residues. This CDR3 is CASFLVLQGNYGYTF. The CDR3, as DNA: TGTGCTTCATTCCTGGTATTACAGGGGAACTATGGCTACACCTTC. The full variable domain, rest sourced from reference TRBV14 and TRBJ1-2, is EAGVTQFPSHSVIEKGQTVTLRCDPISGHDNLYWYRRVMGKEIKFLLHFVKESKQDESGMPNNRFLAERTGGTYSTLKVQPAELEDSGVYFCASFLVLQGNYGYTFGSGTRLTVV.

The genes are TRBV5-4 and TRBJ1-1, with unresolved D. This CDR3 spans 15 amino acids. V dropped 0 bases and J dropped 2 bases, with 11 bases sitting between them. The germline V gene has CDR1 SGHNT and CDR2 YYREEE (reference sequence). The DNA for the CDR3 is TGTGCCAGCAGCTTGGATTTGGCTCGCAACACTGAAGCTTTCTTT. It yields the protein CASSLDLARNTEAFF.

This chain joins TRBV4-1 and TRBJ2-7; 9 bases are a match to TRBD1. Germline lookup yields CDR1 MGHRA and CDR2 YSYEKL. The CDR3 has 13 amino acids. V lost 5 bases and J lost 5; bases outside the gene matches: 4. The CDR3 spells CASSGTGKHEQYF. CDR3 DNA sequence: TGCGCCAGCAGCGGGACAGGGAAGCACGAGCAGTACTTC.

This clone was picked up one time. The chain recombines TRBV19 with TRBJ1-6; 8 positions match TRBD1. CDR3 length equals 15 residues. Germline CDR1 is LNHDA and CDR2 is SQIVND (reference sequence). V lost 3 bases and J lost 7; bases outside the gene matches: 5. The CDR3: CASSIRTGLNSPLHF. In DNA, the CDR3 is TGTGCCAGTAGTATTCGGACAGGGTTGAATTCACCCCTCCACTTT.

The V gene is TRBV5-1, the J gene TRBJ2-5; TRBD2 matches 8 bases. The CDR3 contains 15 residues. Germline V lookup: CDR1 SGHRS, CDR2 YFSETQ. The trim removed 2 bases at V and 2 bases at J, leaving 5 bases unmatched. CDR3 in amino acids: CASSFLAGRQETQYF. CDR3 coding DNA: TGCGCCAGCAGCTTCTTAGCGGGGAGACAAGAGACCCAGTACTTC.